This note documents a single T cell receptor (beta chain) sequence. Assay used: immunoSEQ multiplex PCR; TCRdb lists only in-frame clones, some missing. Seen here are 45,000 to 55,000 clones, approximately 70% observed once, and the top ten hold 8.5% to 9%. Between the trimmed V and J ends, which lost 6 bases and 8 bases, there was a span of 10 bases. Per the germline V gene, CDR1 is MNHEY and CDR2 is SVGAGI. The CDR3 covers 11 residues. The data derive from a study of blood T cell repertoires in COVID-19. V gene TRBV6-5 combines with J gene TRBJ1-1, with D maybe TRBD1 (5 bases). What was sequenced was peripheral blood. This clonotype was sampled from a woman in her 70s with acute or convalescent COVID-19. As DNA, the CDR3 is TGTGCCAGCAGCCGAAACAGGGAAGCTTTCTTT. Translation gives CASSRNREAFF.